This TCR beta chain was captured by sequencing in a study of shared clonotypes between healthy human individuals. The overall study: A couple of female and three male donors aged 18 to 49 were enrolled. General study points: Non-shared clonotypes displayed generation probabilities falling below those of clonotypes present in all four donors.

Comment on this clone: The antigen remains unidentified.

CDR3 length: 15 residues. V shed 0 bases and J shed 3 bases, with 12 bases lying between them. Germline V lookup: CDR1 SGDLS, CDR2 YYNGEE. Profiled with immunoSEQ multiplex PCR; TCRdb holds only in-frame clones, not every one. The sample yields 2 million to 2.5 million clones, around 95% seen once. The J gene is TRBJ1-1, the V gene TRBV9; D uncertain. The sequencing input was naive CD4+ T cells sorted from blood. The subset was: CD45RA+ positively selected. The clonotype comes from a man aged 18 to 30 in good health. The CDR3, as DNA: TGTGCCAGCAGCGTAGCTGCGCGGGGAGACACTGAAGCTTTCTTT. It yields the protein CASSVAARGDTEAFF.